The 27 T cell receptor beta chains listed next were all sequenced from one sample in a study of T cell responses to AZD1222 COVID-19 vaccine. Method: immunoSEQ multiplex PCR; TCRdb's copy keeps in-frame clones and lacks some. The sample has 100,000 to 150,000 clones; about 86% are singletons. The sequencing used peripheral blood, collected 28 days after the second AZD1222 dose. The receptor source for this set is an adult who received the AZD1222 COVID-19 vaccine.

The chain is built from TRBV7-7 and TRBJ2-5, with D unresolved. Germline CDR1 is SSHAT and CDR2 is FNYEAQ (reference sequence). Trimming took off 1 base at V and 1 base at J, with 7 bases between the two ends. The CDR3 runs 14 residues. The CDR3 protein is CASSLGDVQETQYF. For the CDR3, the DNA is TGTGCCAGCAGCTTAGGGGATGTCCAAGAGACCCAGTACTTC.

This chain links TRBV28 with TRBJ2-1, with D hard to call. In germline, CDR1 is MDHEN, CDR2 SYDVKM. The CDR3 extends over 12 amino acids. Trimming left V 4 bases short and J 5 bases short, with 6 bases between. The chain's CDR3 is CASSSLDNEQFF. DNA of the CDR3: TGTGCCAGCAGTTCGCTAGACAATGAGCAGTTCTTC.

V is TRBV6-5 and J is TRBJ1-5, with 7 bases fitting TRBD1. The germline CDR1 and CDR2 sequences are MNHEY and SVGAGI. Trimming removed 5 bases from V and 10 bases from J; junction bases left unmatched: 11. The CDR3 covers 14 residues. The CDR3 loop is CASSLRDSILPQHF. CDR3 sequence (DNA): TGTGCCAGCAGTCTCCGGGACAGCATCCTACCCCAGCATTTT.

The chain carries TRBV6-5 and TRBJ2-3; TRBD1 might be the D (6 bases). This CDR3 region has 14 residues. Germline values: CDR1 MNHEY, CDR2 SVGAGI. Trimming shortened V by 11 bases and J by 1 base, and 16 bases separated the two germline ends. CDR3 loop: CASRGKAGTDTQYF. The CDR3 coding sequence is TGTGCCTCCAGGGGCAAGGCCGGCACAGATACGCAGTATTTT.

The chain joins TRBV27 to TRBJ2-3; D gene ambiguous. The CDR3 consists of 12 residues. CDR1 is MNHEY and CDR2 is SMNVEV in the germline V gene (reference sequence). Trimming cost V 7 bases and J 4 bases, with 9 bases left between them. Here the CDR3 DNA reads TGTGCCAGCAAGACCAGCGCAGATACGCAGTATTTT. Translated, it gives CASKTSADTQYF.

This clone occurred a few times. This chain uses TRBV6-2 or TRBV6-3 with TRBJ1-1; no clear D. The CDR3 spans 14 residues. Germline CDR1 and CDR2: MNHEY and SVGEGT. Trimming removed 2 bases from V and 1 base from J, with 8 bases in between. The CDR3 nucleotides read TGTGCCAGCAGTTACACAGACCAGAACACTGAAGCTTTCTTT. Residues: CASSYTDQNTEAFF.

V gene TRBV6-5 combines with J gene TRBJ1-4, with 8 bases matching TRBD1. CDR3 length: 16 amino acids. Looked up from germline, CDR1 is MNHEY and CDR2 is SVGAGI. Losses at the gene ends were 0 bases for V and 8 bases for J; bases not matched to a gene: 8. The CDR3 DNA reads as TGTGCCAGCAGTTACTCGCAGGGGGCGTTAAAGGAAAAACTGTTTTTT. It yields the protein CASSYSQGALKEKLFF.

The chain uses TRBV5-4 and TRBJ1-2; 8 bases fit TRBD1. This CDR3 region has 16 residues. V trimming: 0 bases; J trimming: 1 base; junction bases outside the gene matches: 5. The germline gives CDR1 SGHNT, CDR2 YYREEE (reference sequence). The chain's CDR3 is CASSLDLTGVNYGYTF. CDR3 coding DNA: TGTGCCAGCAGCTTGGATCTGACAGGGGTTAACTATGGCTACACCTTC.

V gene TRBV28 combines with J gene TRBJ2-7; no reliable D call. The germline V and J ends were trimmed by 5 bases and 9 bases, with 17 bases remaining between them. This CDR3 contains 13 residues. Germline values: CDR1 MDHEN, CDR2 SYDVKM. The CDR3 is CASSSPSSGWQYF. The CDR3 nucleotides read TGTGCCAGCAGTAGTCCTAGTTCCGGCTGGCAGTACTTC.

The genes are TRBV3-1 (or the pseudogene TRBV3-2) and TRBJ2-7; maybe TRBD2 (7 bases). Germline assignment: CDR1 LGHDT and CDR2 YNNKEL (reference sequence). The V end lost 0 bases, the J end lost 0 bases, and 15 bases lay between the germline ends. CDR3 length: 17 residues. The CDR3 loop reads CASSQEIGGLSSYEQYF. CDR3 DNA: TGTGCCAGCAGCCAAGAGATCGGGGGGCTCAGCTCCTACGAGCAGTACTTC.

The chain couples TRBV28 to TRBJ2-7, with D possibly being TRBD1 (6 bases). The germline gives CDR1 MDHEN, CDR2 SYDVKM. The CDR3 is 14 amino acids. V gave up 4 bases and J gave up 2 bases, with 12 bases separating them. CDR3 sequence: CASSYRDNTYEQYF. In nucleotides, the CDR3 is TGTGCCAGCAGTTATCGGGACAATACCTACGAGCAGTACTTC.

The rearrangement links TRBV11-3 to TRBJ2-1; D is ambiguous. The CDR3 sequence is 17 residues long. The V gene's germline CDR1 is SGHNT and CDR2 YENEEA. Between the trimmed V and J ends, which lost 1 base and 3 bases, there was a span of 16 bases. CDR3 DNA sequence: TGTGCCAGCAGCTTAGGGGCTTCTGGGAACTTCTACAATGAGCAGTTCTTC. This translates into CASSLGASGNFYNEQFF.

The chain carries TRBV7-2 and TRBJ1-2, with a tentative D call TRBD1 (6 bases). Trimming shortened V by 2 bases and J by 6 bases, and 13 bases separated the two germline ends. Per the germline V gene, CDR1 is SGHTA and CDR2 is FQGNSA. The CDR3 extends over 14 amino acids. The CDR3 DNA reads TGTGCCAGCAGCTTACAGGGGAGGTGGGATGGCTACACCTTC. It is translated as CASSLQGRWDGYTF. Combining the CDR3 with reference TRBV7-2 and TRBJ1-2 gives the whole variable domain GAGVSQSPSNKVTEKGKDVELRCDPISGHTALYWYRQSLGQGLEFLIYFQGNSAPDKSGLPSDRFSAERTGGSVSTLTIQRTQQEDSAVYLCASSLQGRWDGYTFGSGTRLTVV.

V is TRBV9 and J is TRBJ2-1; 12 bases are a match to TRBD2. This CDR3 has 15 residues. Per the germline V gene, CDR1 is SGDLS and CDR2 is YYNGEE. The V segment lost 4 bases and the J segment 7 bases; nucleotides outside the gene matches: 6. The CDR3: CASSPSGGAENEQFF. As DNA, the CDR3 is TGTGCCAGCAGCCCTAGCGGGGGGGCCGAGAATGAGCAGTTCTTC. Together with reference TRBV9 and TRBJ2-1, the CDR3 gives the full variable domain: DSGVTQTPKHLITATGQRVTLRCSPRSGDLSVYWYQQSLDQGLQFLIQYYNGEERAKGNILERFSAQQFPDLHSELNLSSLELGDSALYFCASSPSGGAENEQFFGPGTRLTVL.

This rearrangement joins TRBV27 to TRBJ2-7, with a possible D match to TRBD2 (6 bases). The CDR3 runs 16 residues. CDR1 is MNHEY, CDR2 SMNVEV, per germline (reference sequence). Between the trimmed V and J ends, which lost 0 bases and 0 bases, there was a span of 12 bases. This CDR3 reads CASSLSQRESSYEQYF. Here the CDR3 DNA reads TGTGCCAGCAGTTTATCGCAACGGGAGTCCTCCTACGAGCAGTACTTC.

The chain uses TRBV11-2 and TRBJ2-1; D call uncertain. The V gene's germline CDR1 is SGHAT and CDR2 FQNNGV. V lost 1 base, J lost 6 bases, and 4 bases lay in between. This CDR3 contains 12 residues. The CDR3 is CASSLVSNEQFF. In nucleotides, the CDR3 is TGTGCCAGCAGCTTAGTGAGCAATGAGCAGTTCTTC.

Only a few counts were recorded for this clone. The genes are TRBV5-6 and TRBJ1-5; 7 bases agree with TRBD1. Germline CDR1 SGHDT, CDR2 YYEEEE. V shed 2 bases and J 8 bases; nucleotides not matched to a gene: 7. The CDR3 consists of 14 residues. The CDR3 bases are TGTGCCAGCAGCTTAACAGGGGATATAGAGCCCCAGCATTTT. Translation: CASSLTGDIEPQHF.

The chain recombines TRBV6-5 with TRBJ2-3; D not resolved. The CDR3 spans 13 residues. The germline gives CDR1 MNHEY, CDR2 SVGAGI. V shed 6 bases and J shed 3 bases, with 10 bases lying between them. The CDR3 DNA reads as TGTGCCAGCAGAGCACCAACAACAGATACGCAGTATTTT. Its protein is CASRAPTTDTQYF.

The chain has TRBV13 and TRBJ2-7; D not resolved. Deletions cut 5 bases from V and 1 base from J, with 9 bases between. The CDR3 covers 13 residues. Germline CDR1 and CDR2: PRHDT and FYEKMQ (reference sequence). CDR3 in amino acids: CASSPPTSYEQYF. The DNA of the CDR3 is TGTGCCAGCAGCCCTCCCACGTCCTACGAGCAGTACTTC.

CDR3 sequence: CASSLSGLGADTQYF. The CDR3 DNA reads TGTGCCAGCAGTTTAAGCGGCTTGGGAGCAGATACGCAGTATTTT. The chain has TRBV27 and TRBJ2-3, with TRBD2 as a possible D gene (5 bases). The CDR3 totals 15 residues. CDR1 is MNHEY, CDR2 SMNVEV, per germline (reference sequence). The V end lost 2 bases, the J end lost 4 bases, and 13 bases lay between the germline ends.

The rearrangement joins TRBV2 to TRBJ1-6; 12 positions match TRBD1. The V segment lost 6 bases and the J segment 9 bases; nucleotides outside the gene matches: 9. The CDR3 is 16 residues long. The germline V gene has CDR1 SNHLY and CDR2 FYNNEI. The CDR3 DNA is TGTGCCAGCAGGATAGAAGGGACAGGGGGCGGTTCACCCCTCCACTTT. Translating it yields CASRIEGTGGGSPLHF.

This chain connects TRBV12-5 to TRBJ2-5; the D gene is possibly TRBD1 (5 bases). V was clipped by 1 base and J by 1 base, with 10 bases between them. The V gene's germline CDR1 is LGHNT and CDR2 FRNRAP. CDR3 length equals 15 residues. The CDR3 DNA reads TGTGCTAGTGGTTTGGGTAGACAGAGCCAAGAGACCCAGTACTTC. This gives the protein CASGLGRQSQETQYF.

The rearrangement links TRBV2 to TRBJ1-2; no clear D. V shed 2 bases and J shed 4 bases, with 11 bases lying between them. CDR1 SNHLY and CDR2 FYNNEI come from the germline V gene. The CDR3 contains 14 residues. Here the CDR3 reads CASSERVGGYGYTF. CDR3 bases: TGTGCCAGCAGTGAACGGGTAGGAGGCTATGGCTACACCTTC.

The gene calls are TRBV5-4 and TRBJ2-5; TRBD1 agrees at 10 bases. This CDR3 has 15 amino acids. The germline CDR1 and CDR2 sequences are SGHNT and YYREEE (reference sequence). Trimming removed 4 bases from V and 5 bases from J; junction bases left unmatched: 8. This CDR3 reads CASSRGTGELETQYF. The CDR3 region has the DNA TGTGCCAGCAGCCGGGGGACAGGGGAGTTGGAGACCCAGTACTTC.

The genes are TRBV7-9 and TRBJ1-2; D is undetermined. V was trimmed by 2 bases and J by 6 bases, leaving 22 bases between them. Germline CDR1 and CDR2: SEHNR and FQNEAQ (reference sequence). The CDR3 runs to 17 residues. CDR3 nucleotide sequence: TGTGCCAGCAGCTTAAGAGTGGGAGGGATCTTGAGAAATGGCTACACCTTC. Its protein product is CASSLRVGGILRNGYTF. The full variable domain, in which reference TRBV7-9 and TRBJ1-2 provide the parts outside the CDR3, is DTGVSQNPRHKITKRGQNVTFRCDPISEHNRLYWYRQTLGQGPEFLTYFQNEAQLEKSRLLSDRFSAERPKGSFSTLEIQRTEQGDSAMYLCASSLRVGGILRNGYTFGSGTRLTVV.

This chain's CDR3 is CASSLGLNTGELFF. Written as DNA, the CDR3 is TGTGCCAGCAGCTTAGGGCTGAACACCGGGGAGCTGTTTTTT. The chain has TRBV11-2 and TRBJ2-2; D unclear. V was clipped by 1 base and J by 1 base, with 4 bases between them. The CDR3 has 14 amino acids. The V gene's germline CDR1 is SGHAT and CDR2 FQNNGV.

The rearrangement links TRBV5-1 to TRBJ2-1, with 8 positions matching TRBD1. CDR1 is SGHRS, CDR2 YFSETQ, per germline. Trimming removed 4 bases from V and 9 bases from J; junction bases left unmatched: 9. The CDR3 totals 14 residues. CDR3 bases: TGCGCCAGCAGCGCGGACAGGGTAGGAGGTGAGCAGTTCTTC. It translates to CASSADRVGGEQFF.